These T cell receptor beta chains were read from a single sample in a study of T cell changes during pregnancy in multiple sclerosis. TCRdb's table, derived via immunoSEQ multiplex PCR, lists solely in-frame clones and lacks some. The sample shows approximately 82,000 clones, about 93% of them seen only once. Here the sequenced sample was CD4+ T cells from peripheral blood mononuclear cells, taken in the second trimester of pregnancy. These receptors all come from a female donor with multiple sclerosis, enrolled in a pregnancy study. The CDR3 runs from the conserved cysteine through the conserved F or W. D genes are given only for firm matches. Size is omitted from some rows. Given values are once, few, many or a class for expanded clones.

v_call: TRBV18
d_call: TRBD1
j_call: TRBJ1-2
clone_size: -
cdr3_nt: TGTGCCAGCTCACCACGACAGGGTTGGGGCTACACCTTC
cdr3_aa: CASSPRQGWGYTF

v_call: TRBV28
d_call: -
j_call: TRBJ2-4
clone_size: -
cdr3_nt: TGTGCCAGCACCAAGCCAGGCCTGGTGGACATTCAGTACTTC
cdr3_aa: CASTKPGLVDIQYF

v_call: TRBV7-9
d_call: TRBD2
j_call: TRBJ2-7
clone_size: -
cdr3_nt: TGTGCCAGCAGCTTAGCGGGAGGGCCCCGCGGCGAGCAGTACTTC
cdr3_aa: CASSLAGGPRGEQYF

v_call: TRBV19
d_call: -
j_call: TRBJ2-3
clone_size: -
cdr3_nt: TGTGCCAGTAGTATTGCGGTCTTGGACAGATTCACAGATACGCAGTATTTT
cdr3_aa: CASSIAVLDRFTDTQYF

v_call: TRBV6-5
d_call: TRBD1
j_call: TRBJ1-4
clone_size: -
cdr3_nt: TGTGCCAGCAGCCGTATACCGGGACAGGTCGAAAAACTGTTTTTT
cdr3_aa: CASSRIPGQVEKLFF

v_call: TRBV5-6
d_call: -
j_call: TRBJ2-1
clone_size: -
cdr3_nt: TGTGCCAGCAGCTTGAGGGGGCGGGGACAGTACAATGAGCAGTTCTTC
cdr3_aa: CASSLRGRGQYNEQFF

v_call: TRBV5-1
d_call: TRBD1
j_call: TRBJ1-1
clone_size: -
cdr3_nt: TGCGCCAGCAGCCGGACAGGGGTGGGTACTGAAGCTTTCTTT
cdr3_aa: CASSRTGVGTEAFF

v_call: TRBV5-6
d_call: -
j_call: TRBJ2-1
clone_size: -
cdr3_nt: TGTGCCAGCAGCGAGGTGAGTTCTGGATACAATGAGCAGTTCTTC
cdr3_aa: CASSEVSSGYNEQFF

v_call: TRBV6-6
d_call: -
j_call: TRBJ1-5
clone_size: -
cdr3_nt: TGTGCCAGCAGTTACGTAGAGGGGGTTCAGCCCCAGCATTTT
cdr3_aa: CASSYVEGVQPQHF

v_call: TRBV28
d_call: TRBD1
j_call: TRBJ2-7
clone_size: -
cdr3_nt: TGTGCCAGCAGTCCCTCGGGACAGGAAACCGAGCAGTACTTC
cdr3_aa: CASSPSGQETEQYF

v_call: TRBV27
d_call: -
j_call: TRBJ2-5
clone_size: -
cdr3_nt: TGTGCCAGCAGCGTACAGAACAGTTTTCGAAAGACCCAGTACTTC
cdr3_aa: CASSVQNSFRKTQYF

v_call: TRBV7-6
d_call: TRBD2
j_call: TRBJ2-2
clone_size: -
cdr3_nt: TGTGCCAGCAGCTTGTTCGGACTAGCGGGGGGTTCGTTGGCCGGGGAGCTGTTTTTT
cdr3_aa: CASSLFGLAGGSLAGELFF

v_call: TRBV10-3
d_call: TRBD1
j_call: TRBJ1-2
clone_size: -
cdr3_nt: TGTGCCATCAGTGACTTGGGACAGGGCTTTTATGGCTACACCTTC
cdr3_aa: CAISDLGQGFYGYTF

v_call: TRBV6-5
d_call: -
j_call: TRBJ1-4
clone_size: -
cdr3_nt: TGTGCCAGTAGAACAGGTCGACTTAATGAAAAACTGTTTTTT
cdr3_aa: CASRTGRLNEKLFF

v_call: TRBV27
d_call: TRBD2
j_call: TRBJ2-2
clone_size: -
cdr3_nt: TGTGCCAGCAGGTTGACTAGCCAATCCGGGGAGCTGTTTTTT
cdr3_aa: CASRLTSQSGELFF

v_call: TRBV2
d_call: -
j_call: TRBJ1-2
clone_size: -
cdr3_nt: TGTGCCAGCAACCAGGACAGCAGAGGCTACACCTTC
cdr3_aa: CASNQDSRGYTF

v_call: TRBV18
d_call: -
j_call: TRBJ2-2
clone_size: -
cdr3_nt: TGTGCCAGCTCACCCCTGACGGGCACCGGGGAGCTGTTTTTT
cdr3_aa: CASSPLTGTGELFF

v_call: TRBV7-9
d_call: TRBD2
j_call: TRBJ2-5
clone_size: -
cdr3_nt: TGTGCCAGCTCGGCGGGAGCATATGAGACCCAGTACTTC
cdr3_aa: CASSAGAYETQYF

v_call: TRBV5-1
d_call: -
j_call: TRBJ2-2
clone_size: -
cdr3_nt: TGCGCCAGCAGGGGGGGGGCTACGAACACCGGGGAGCTGTTTTTT
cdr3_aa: CASRGGATNTGELFF

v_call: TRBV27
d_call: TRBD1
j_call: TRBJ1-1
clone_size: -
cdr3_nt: TGTGCCAGCAGTTTGACGGGACAGGGTTTAGGGTCTGAAGCTTTCTTT
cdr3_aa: CASSLTGQGLGSEAFF

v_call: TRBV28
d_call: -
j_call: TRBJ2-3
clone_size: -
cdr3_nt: TGTGCCAGCGGCGCACGGGGATATACGCAGTATTTT
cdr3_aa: CASGARGYTQYF

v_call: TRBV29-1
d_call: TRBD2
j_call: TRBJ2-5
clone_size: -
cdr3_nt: TGCAGCGTTGAACCCGGGACTAGCGGGAGAAGGTTTCAAGAGACCCAGTACTTC
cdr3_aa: CSVEPGTSGRRFQETQYF

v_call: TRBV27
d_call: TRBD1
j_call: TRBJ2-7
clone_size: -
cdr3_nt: TGTGCCAGGGAACAGGGGGCTTCCTACGAGCAGTACTTC
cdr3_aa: CAREQGASYEQYF

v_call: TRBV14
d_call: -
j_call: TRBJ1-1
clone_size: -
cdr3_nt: TGTGCCAGCAGCCAAAACCTGCCAATTAATCAGGCTGAAGCTTTCTTT
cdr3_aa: CASSQNLPINQAEAFF

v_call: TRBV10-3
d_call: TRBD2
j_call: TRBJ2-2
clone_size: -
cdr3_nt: TGTGCCATCAGTGGGACTAGCGGGAGGGATAGGAACACCGGGGAGCTGTTTTTT
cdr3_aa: CAISGTSGRDRNTGELFF

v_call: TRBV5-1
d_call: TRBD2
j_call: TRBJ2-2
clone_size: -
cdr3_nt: TGCGCCAGCAGCTTGGTTAGACTAGCGGGGGGGAAGAACACCGGGGAGCTGTTTTTT
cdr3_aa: CASSLVRLAGGKNTGELFF

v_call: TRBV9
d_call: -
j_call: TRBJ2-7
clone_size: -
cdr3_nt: TGTGCCAGCAGCCCACATGACCGGAGCGAGCAGTACTTC
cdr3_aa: CASSPHDRSEQYF

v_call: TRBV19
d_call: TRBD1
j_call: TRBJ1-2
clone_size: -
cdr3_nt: TGTGCCAGTAGTATCGTGAAAAACAGGGGACGAGAAGGCTACACCTTC
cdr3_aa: CASSIVKNRGREGYTF

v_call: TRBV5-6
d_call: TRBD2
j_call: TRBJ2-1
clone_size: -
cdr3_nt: TGTGCCAGCAGGGGACTAGCGGGAGGGAGGTACAATGAGCAGTTCTTC
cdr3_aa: CASRGLAGGRYNEQFF

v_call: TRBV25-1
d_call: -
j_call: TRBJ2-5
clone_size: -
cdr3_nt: TGTGCCAGCAGTGAATGGACAGATCAAGAGACCCAGTACTTC
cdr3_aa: CASSEWTDQETQYF

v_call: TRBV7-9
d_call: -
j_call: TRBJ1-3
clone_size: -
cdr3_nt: TGTGCCAGCAGCTATACAGGATTAAAAGCTGGAAACACCATATATTTT
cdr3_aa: CASSYTGLKAGNTIYF

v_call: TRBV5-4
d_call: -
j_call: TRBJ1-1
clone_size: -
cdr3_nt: TGTGCCAGCAGCTTGGTCGCGCAGGGGAACACTGAAGCTTTCTTT
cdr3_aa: CASSLVAQGNTEAFF

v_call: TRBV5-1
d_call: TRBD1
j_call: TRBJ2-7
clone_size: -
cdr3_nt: TGCGCCAGCAGCTTGGGCGGACAGGGAAACTACGAGCAGTACTTC
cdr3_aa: CASSLGGQGNYEQYF

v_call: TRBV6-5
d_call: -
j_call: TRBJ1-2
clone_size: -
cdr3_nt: TGTGCCAGCAGTTACACAGGGACCCTGGATGGCTACACCTTC
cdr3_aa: CASSYTGTLDGYTF

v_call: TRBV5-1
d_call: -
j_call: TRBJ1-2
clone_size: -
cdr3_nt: TGCGCCAGCAGCTTGGAGCAGGGAGGTTCGGGCTACACCTTC
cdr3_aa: CASSLEQGGSGYTF

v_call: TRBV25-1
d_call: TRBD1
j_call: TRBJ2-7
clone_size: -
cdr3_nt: TGTGCCAGCAGGGGGGGACAGGGGCTCTCCTACGAGCAGTACTTC
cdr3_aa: CASRGGQGLSYEQYF

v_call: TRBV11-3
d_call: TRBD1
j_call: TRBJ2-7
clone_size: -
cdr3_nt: TGTGCCAGCAGCCCCATGGCGGGACAGGGGATTGGCGAGCAGTACTTC
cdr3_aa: CASSPMAGQGIGEQYF

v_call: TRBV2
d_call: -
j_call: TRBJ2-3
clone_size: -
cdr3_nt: TGTGCCAGCAGAGAATTGGACAGTTTTAGCACAGATACGCAGTATTTT
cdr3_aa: CASRELDSFSTDTQYF

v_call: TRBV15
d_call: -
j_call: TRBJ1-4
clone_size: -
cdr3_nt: TGTGCCACCAGCAGAGTAAGTGGGGCCATCGGTGAAAAACTGTTTTTT
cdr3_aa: CATSRVSGAIGEKLFF

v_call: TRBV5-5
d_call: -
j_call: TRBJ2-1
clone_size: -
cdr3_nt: TGTGCCAGCAGCTTGGTCGGGGGAGACAATGAGCAGTTCTTC
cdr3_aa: CASSLVGGDNEQFF

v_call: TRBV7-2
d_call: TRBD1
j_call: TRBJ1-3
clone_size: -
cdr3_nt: TGTGCCAGCAGCCCTAGCGCACAGGGGCGAAACACCATATATTTT
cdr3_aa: CASSPSAQGRNTIYF

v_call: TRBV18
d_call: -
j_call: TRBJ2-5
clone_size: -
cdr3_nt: TGTGCCAGCTCACCTAGACAGGTCCGGGAGACCCAGTACTTC
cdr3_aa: CASSPRQVRETQYF

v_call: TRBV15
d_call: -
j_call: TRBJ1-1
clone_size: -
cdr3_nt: TGTGCCACCAGCAGAGATGGGCGGCAGGGGCGGACTGAAGCTTTCTTT
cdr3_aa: CATSRDGRQGRTEAFF

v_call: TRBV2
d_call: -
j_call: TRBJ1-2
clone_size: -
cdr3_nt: TGTGCCAGCATTACATTGGAGATCGGGGGCTACACCTTC
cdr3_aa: CASITLEIGGYTF

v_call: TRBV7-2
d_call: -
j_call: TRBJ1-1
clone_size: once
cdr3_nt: TGTGCCAGCAGCTTCAGAGGGATCCCTGAAGCTTTCTTT
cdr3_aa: CASSFRGIPEAFF

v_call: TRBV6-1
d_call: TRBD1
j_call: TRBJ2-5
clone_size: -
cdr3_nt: TGTGCCAGCAAACGTGAAGGGGGCTACCAAGAGACCCAGTACTTC
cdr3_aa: CASKREGGYQETQYF

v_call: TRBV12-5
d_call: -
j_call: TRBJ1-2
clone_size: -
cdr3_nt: TGTGCTAGTGGGTCCTCGGGCGGGTATGGCTACACCTTC
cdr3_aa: CASGSSGGYGYTF

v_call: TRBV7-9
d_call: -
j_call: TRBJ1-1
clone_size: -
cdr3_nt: TGTGCCAGCAGCTTAATCTTGTGGGGGGTAAACGCTGAAGCTTTCTTT
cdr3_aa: CASSLILWGVNAEAFF

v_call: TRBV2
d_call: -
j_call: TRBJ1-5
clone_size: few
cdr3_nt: TGTGCCAGCAGTGAACAGGGTCTCAATCAGCCCCAGCATTTT
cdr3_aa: CASSEQGLNQPQHF

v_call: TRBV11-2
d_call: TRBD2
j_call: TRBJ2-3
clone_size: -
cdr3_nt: TGTGCCAGCAGCAACTCGGCGGGGGGGCGAGATACGCAGTATTTT
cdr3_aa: CASSNSAGGRDTQYF

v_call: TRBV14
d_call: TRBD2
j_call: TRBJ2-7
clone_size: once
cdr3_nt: TGTGCCAGCAGCCTAGCGGGGCCGACCTACGAGCAGTACTTC
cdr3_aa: CASSLAGPTYEQYF

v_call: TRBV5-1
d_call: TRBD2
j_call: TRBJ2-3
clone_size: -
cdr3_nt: TGCGCCAGCAGCTACCTACTAGCGGGGTCAGATACGCAGTATTTT
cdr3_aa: CASSYLLAGSDTQYF